The T cell receptor beta chain under discussion was sequenced for a study of blood T cell repertoires in COVID-19. There are 16 residues in the CDR3. Looked up from germline, CDR1 is MDHEN and CDR2 is SYDVKM. The trim removed 3 bases at V and 4 bases at J, leaving 9 bases unmatched. Per the original data handling: Quantification of nucleated cells was approximated via reference gene primer amplification. Assay used: immunoSEQ multiplex PCR; TCRdb lists only in-frame clones, some missing. That table gives V, J and clone size, and the DNA gave D and trimming. Of hundreds of thousands of clones listed, approximately 88% are singletons. Participants were aged roughly 18 to 100 years from approximately 25 US areas. Grouping used clinical history reported by participants in a survey and questionnaire. Two consecutive negative NP/OP PCR tests, clearance, or resolved symptoms defined Cohort 3 recovery.

The sequence derives from a man aged 55 to 70 who had recovered from COVID-19. Specimen: PBMCs or T cells enriched from blood (not recorded which). The chain employs TRBV28 and TRBJ1-5; TRBD1 agrees at 7 bases. This CDR3 reads CASSFHGQGGNQPQHF. For the CDR3, the DNA is TGTGCCAGCAGTTTTCATGGGCAGGGGGGAAATCAGCCCCAGCATTTT.